Included here is one T cell receptor beta chain sequence, with context. The antigen is undetermined. This sample is part of a study of CD8 T cells in Susac syndrome. Trimming took off 5 bases at V and 7 bases at J, with 11 bases between the two ends. The CDR3 length is 12 residues. In germline, CDR1 is MNHEY, CDR2 SVGAGI. General observations from the study: Where Susac syndrome CD4+ T cell repertoires were concerned, no clonal expansion was evident.

Random hexamers were used to reverse transcribe an amount of roughly 0.5 to 1 ug RNA. An immunoSEQ multiplex PCR generated amplified TCR beta CDR3 products spanning 54 Vbeta and 13 Jbeta. TCRdb re-called the immunoSEQ multiplex PCR reads with MiXCR, one entry per CDR3 protein. The top ten clones hold approximately 0.13% of a sample with about 140,000 distinct CDR3 sequences, 85% to 95% of them seen once. The J gene is TRBJ1-1, the V gene TRBV6-5, with D unresolved. This receptor was taken from a human donor with Susac syndrome. Specimen: CD4+ T cells from PBMCs. CDR3 coding DNA: TGTGCCAGCAGTCAGCCGGAGGGTGAAGCTTTCTTT. Translating gives CASSQPEGEAFF.